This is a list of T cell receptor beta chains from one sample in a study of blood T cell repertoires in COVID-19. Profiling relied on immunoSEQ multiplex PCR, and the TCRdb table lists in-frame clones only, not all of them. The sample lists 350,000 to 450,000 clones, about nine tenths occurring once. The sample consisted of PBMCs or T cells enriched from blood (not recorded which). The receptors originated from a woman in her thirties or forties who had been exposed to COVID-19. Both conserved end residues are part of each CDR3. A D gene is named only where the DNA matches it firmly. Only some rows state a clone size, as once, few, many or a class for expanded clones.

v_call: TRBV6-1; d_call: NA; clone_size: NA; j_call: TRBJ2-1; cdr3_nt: TGTGCCAGCAGTGAACGTAGTTCCTCGGGGGAGCAGTTCTTC; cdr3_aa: CASSERSSSGEQFF
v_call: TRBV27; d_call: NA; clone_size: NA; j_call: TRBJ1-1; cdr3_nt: TGTGCCAGCAGACCCTGGCAGGGGCAGAACACTGAAGCTTTCTTT; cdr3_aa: CASRPWQGQNTEAFF
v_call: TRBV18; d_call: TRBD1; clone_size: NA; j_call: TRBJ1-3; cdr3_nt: TGTGCCAGCTCACCCACAGGGGCTTTATCTGGAAACACCATATATTTT; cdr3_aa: CASSPTGALSGNTIYF
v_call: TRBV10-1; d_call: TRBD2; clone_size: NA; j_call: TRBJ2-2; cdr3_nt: TGCGCCAGCAGTGGACGACTAGCGGGAGCCGGGGAGCTGTTTTTT; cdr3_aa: CASSGRLAGAGELFF
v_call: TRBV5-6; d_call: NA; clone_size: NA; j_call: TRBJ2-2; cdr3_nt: TGTGCCAGCAGCTTGGATCTCCGGCAGGGGGGAACCGGGGAGCTGTTTTTT; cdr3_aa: CASSLDLRQGGTGELFF
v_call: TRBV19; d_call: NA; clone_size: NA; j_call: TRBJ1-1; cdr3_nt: TGTGCCAGTATTGGGGGGGGCACTGAAGCTTTCTTT; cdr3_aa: CASIGGGTEAFF
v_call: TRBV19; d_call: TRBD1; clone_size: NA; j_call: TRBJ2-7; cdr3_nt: TGTGCCAGTAGTATACGTACAGGGGGTACCGACGAGCAGTACTTC; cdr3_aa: CASSIRTGGTDEQYF
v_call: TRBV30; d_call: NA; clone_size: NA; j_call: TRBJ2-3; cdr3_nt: TGTGCCTGGAAGGGGGAAGGAGATACGCAGTATTTT; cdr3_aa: CAWKGEGDTQYF
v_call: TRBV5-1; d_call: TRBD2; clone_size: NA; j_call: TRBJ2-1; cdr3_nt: TGCGCCAGCAGCGTGGGGGGAGGGGTAGATGAGCAGTTCTTC; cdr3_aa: CASSVGGGVDEQFF
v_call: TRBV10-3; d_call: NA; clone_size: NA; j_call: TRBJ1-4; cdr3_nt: TGTGCCATCAGCCCAGGGCTAGGCGAAAAACTGTTTTTT; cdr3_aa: CAISPGLGEKLFF
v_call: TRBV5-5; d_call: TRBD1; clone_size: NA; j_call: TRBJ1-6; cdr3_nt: TGTGCCAGCAGCTTGGATCCAGGGGGCGGAAATTCACCCCTCCACTTT; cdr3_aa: CASSLDPGGGNSPLHF
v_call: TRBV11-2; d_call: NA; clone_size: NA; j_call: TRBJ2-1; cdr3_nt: TGTGCCAGCCCCCTAGCTAAGTCCTACAATGAGCAGTTCTTC; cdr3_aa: CASPLAKSYNEQFF
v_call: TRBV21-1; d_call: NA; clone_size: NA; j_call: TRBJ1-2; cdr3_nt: TGTGCCAGCAGCAATGGACCCCAGGACAGGGACAATGGCTACACCTTC; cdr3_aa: CASSNGPQDRDNGYTF
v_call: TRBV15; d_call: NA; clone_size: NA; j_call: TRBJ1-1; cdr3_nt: TGTGCCACCAGCAGAGATGGTTCTGCGCAGGAGAACACTGAAGCTTTCTTT; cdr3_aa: CATSRDGSAQENTEAFF
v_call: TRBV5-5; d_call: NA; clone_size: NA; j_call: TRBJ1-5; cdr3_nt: TGTGCCAGCAGCTTGGGGCCTCTCCCCCAGCCCCAGCATTTT; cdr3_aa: CASSLGPLPQPQHF
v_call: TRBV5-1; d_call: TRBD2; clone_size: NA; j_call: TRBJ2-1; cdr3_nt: TGCGCCAGCAGCTTGGTATCGGGGGGGCTGAATGAGCAGTTCTTC; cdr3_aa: CASSLVSGGLNEQFF
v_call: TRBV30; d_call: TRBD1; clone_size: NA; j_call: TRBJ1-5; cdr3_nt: TGTGCCTGGAGTGTGGGACAGAATCAGCCCCAGCATTTT; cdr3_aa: CAWSVGQNQPQHF
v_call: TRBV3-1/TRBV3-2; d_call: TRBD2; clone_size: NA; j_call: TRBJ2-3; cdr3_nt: TGTGCCAGCAGCCCTCTATGGTCCGGGGGGAGGAGCACAGATACGCAGTATTTT; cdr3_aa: CASSPLWSGGRSTDTQYF
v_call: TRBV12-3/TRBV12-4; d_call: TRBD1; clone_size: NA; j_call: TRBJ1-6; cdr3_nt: TGTGCCAGCAGGTGGACAGGGTATTCACCCCTCCACTTT; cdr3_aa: CASRWTGYSPLHF
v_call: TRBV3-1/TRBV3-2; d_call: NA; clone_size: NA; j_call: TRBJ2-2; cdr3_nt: TGTGCCAGCAGCCAAGCGAGGAACACCGGGGAGCTGTTTTTT; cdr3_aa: CASSQARNTGELFF
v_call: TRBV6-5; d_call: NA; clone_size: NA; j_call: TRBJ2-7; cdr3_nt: TGTGCCAGCAGCCCGCGGGGATACTCCTACGAGCAGTACTTC; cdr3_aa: CASSPRGYSYEQYF
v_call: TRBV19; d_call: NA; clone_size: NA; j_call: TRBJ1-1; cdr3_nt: TGTGCCAGTAGTCAAGCGACAGGGAACACTGAAGCTTTCTTT; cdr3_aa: CASSQATGNTEAFF
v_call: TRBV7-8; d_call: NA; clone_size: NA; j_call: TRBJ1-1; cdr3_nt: TGTGCCAGCAGCCTATATTCGGGAACGAACACTGAAGCTTTCTTT; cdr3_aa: CASSLYSGTNTEAFF
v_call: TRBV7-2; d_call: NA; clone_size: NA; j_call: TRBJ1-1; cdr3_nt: TGTGCCAGCAGCTTGACCAGGGCGCAGAACACTGAAGCTTTCTTT; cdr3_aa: CASSLTRAQNTEAFF
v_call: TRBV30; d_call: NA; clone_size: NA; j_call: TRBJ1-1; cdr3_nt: TGTGCCTGGAGTGTACCCCCCCCGCGCACTGAAGCTTTCTTT; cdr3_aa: CAWSVPPPRTEAFF
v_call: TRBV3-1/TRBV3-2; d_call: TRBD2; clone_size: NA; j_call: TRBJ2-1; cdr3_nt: TGTGCCAGCAGCCCTATGAGGTTGAGCGGGGGGGTGTTTGAGCAGTTCTTC; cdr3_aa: CASSPMRLSGGVFEQFF
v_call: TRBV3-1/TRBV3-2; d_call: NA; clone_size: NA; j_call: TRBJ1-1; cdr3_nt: TGTGCCAGCAGCCAAGTTGCGGAGGAAGCTTTCTTT; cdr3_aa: CASSQVAEEAFF
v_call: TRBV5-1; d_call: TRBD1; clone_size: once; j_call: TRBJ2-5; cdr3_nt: TGCGCCAGCAGCACCAGGGGGTGGGGTCGAGAGACCCAGTACTTC; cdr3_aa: CASSTRGWGRETQYF
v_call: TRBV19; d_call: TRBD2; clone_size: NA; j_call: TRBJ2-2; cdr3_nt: TGTGCCAGTAGTAAGCGGGGGAACACCGGGGAGCTGTTTTTT; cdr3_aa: CASSKRGNTGELFF
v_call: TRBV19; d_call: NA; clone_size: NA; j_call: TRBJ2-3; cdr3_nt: TGTGCCAGTAGTATTGGCGGTAGCACAGATACGCAGTATTTT; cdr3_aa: CASSIGGSTDTQYF
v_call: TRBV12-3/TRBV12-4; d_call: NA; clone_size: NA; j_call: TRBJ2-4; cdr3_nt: TGTGCCAGCAGTTTAGGACACCCCGTCTTC; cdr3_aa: CASSLGHPVF
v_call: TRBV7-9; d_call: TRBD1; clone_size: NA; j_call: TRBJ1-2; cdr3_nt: TGTGCCAGCAGCAGGGACAGGGTAGGCGGCTACACCTTC; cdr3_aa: CASSRDRVGGYTF